These 17 T cell receptor beta chains share one sample of origin, sequenced in a study of blood T cell repertoires in COVID-19. TCRdb's table, derived via immunoSEQ multiplex PCR, lists solely in-frame clones and lacks some. The repertoire holds a few hundred thousand clones, with about 82% as singletons. Sample: peripheral blood. The receptors shown here come from a woman between 45 and 60 years old with acute or convalescent COVID-19.

V is TRBV29-1 and J is TRBJ1-4; D is unresolved. Trimming took 0 bases from V and 0 from J, leaving 8 bases between them. Germline assignment: CDR1 SQVTM and CDR2 ANQGSEA. The CDR3 is made up of 15 amino acids. CDR3 coding DNA: TGCAGCGTTGAAGATACGAGAGCAACTAATGAAAAACTGTTTTTT. Its translation is CSVEDTRATNEKLFF.

CDR3 amino acids: CASSDPTKAGGHYNEQFF. The DNA of the CDR3 is TGTGCCAGCAGTGACCCAACGAAAGCGGGAGGGCATTACAATGAGCAGTTCTTC. The chain uses TRBV25-1 and TRBJ2-1; TRBD2 matches at 10 bases. The CDR3 sequence is 18 residues long. Germline trimming cut 3 bases from V and 4 bases from J; bases unmatched to any gene: 12. CDR1 is MGHDK, CDR2 SYGVNS, per germline.

The chain has TRBV27 and TRBJ2-2; perhaps TRBD1 as D (6 bases). Germline-derived CDR1 and CDR2 are MNHEY and SMNVEV (reference sequence). The CDR3 is made up of 14 amino acids. V lost 4 bases to trimming and J lost 3 bases, with 9 bases between them. The DNA of the CDR3 is TGTGCCAGCAGTTATCAGGGGCACACCGGGGAGCTGTTTTTT. Amino acid sequence: CASSYQGHTGELFF.

This sequence joins TRBV5-6 and TRBJ1-2; D possibly corresponds to TRBD1 (6 bases). Trimming removed 0 bases from V and 2 bases from J, with 11 bases in between. The CDR3 has 15 residues. Germline CDR1 reads SGHDT; CDR2 reads YYEEEE. The CDR3 nucleotides are TGTGCCAGCAGCTTGGCCGGGACACCCAACTATGGCTACACCTTC. This gives the protein CASSLAGTPNYGYTF.

The chain recombines TRBV10-1 with TRBJ2-7; maybe TRBD2 (5 bases). CDR3 length equals 14 residues. Germline V gene data show CDR1 as WNHNN and CDR2 as SYGVQD (reference sequence). The V gene lost 5 bases and the J gene lost 4 bases, with 15 bases spanning the gap. The DNA of the CDR3 is TGCGCCAGCAGTCAACCGGACTCGGCTTACGAGCAGTACTTC. Protein: CASSQPDSAYEQYF.

The chain carries TRBV28 and TRBJ2-3; 11 positions match TRBD2. The germline V gene encodes CDR1 MDHEN and CDR2 SYDVKM. Germline trimming cut 6 bases from V and 2 bases from J; bases unmatched to any gene: 7. CDR3 length equals 16 residues. The CDR3 loop reads CASRLGLAGFTDTQYF. In DNA, the CDR3 is TGTGCCAGCAGACTCGGACTAGCGGGCTTCACAGATACGCAGTATTTT.

In the case of this clone: Distinct nucleotide sequences in the sample also encode this CDR3. This chain uses TRBV7-9 with TRBJ2-7, with 10 bases matching TRBD1. The germline V gene has CDR1 SEHNR and CDR2 FQNEAQ (reference sequence). CDR3 length equals 14 residues. The J segment lost 2 bases and the V segment lost 5 bases, leaving 3 bases of the junction unmatched. The CDR3 sequence is CASSRTGGAYEQYF. CDR3 bases: TGTGCCAGCAGCCGGACAGGGGGGGCCTACGAGCAGTACTTC. Using reference TRBV7-9 and TRBJ2-7 for the parts outside the CDR3, the full variable domain is DTGVSQNPRHKITKRGQNVTFRCDPISEHNRLYWYRQTLGQGPEFLTYFQNEAQLEKSRLLSDRFSAERPKGSFSTLEIQRTEQGDSAMYLCASSRTGGAYEQYFGPGTRLTVT.

V gene TRBV3-1 (or the pseudogene TRBV3-2) combines with J gene TRBJ2-5; D remains unclear. Trimming took off 0 bases at V and 5 bases at J, with 10 bases between the two ends. The V gene's germline CDR1 is LGHDT and CDR2 YNNKEL (reference sequence). The CDR3 is made up of 14 amino acids. The CDR3 DNA sequence: TGTGCCAGCAGCCAAGAATCCCCCGGTGAGACCCAGTACTTC. Translation: CASSQESPGETQYF.

Regarding this clone: The sample carries other DNA sequences with the same CDR3. V usage is TRBV5-1 and J usage is TRBJ2-1; D ambiguous. Germline CDR1 is SGHRS and CDR2 is YFSETQ. Trimming removed 0 bases at V and 4 bases at J, with 5 bases between. This CDR3 contains 13 residues. DNA of the CDR3: TGCGCCAGCAGCTTGGCTACTTACAATGAGCAGTTCTTC. This encodes CASSLATYNEQFF.

The chain is built from TRBV6-1 and TRBJ1-2; D is perhaps TRBD1 (5 bases). V gave up 0 bases and J gave up 3 bases, with 8 bases separating them. There are 14 residues in the CDR3. Germline V CDR1 and CDR2: MNHNS, SASEGT. This CDR3 reads CASSEAAGYYGYTF. CDR3 DNA: TGTGCCAGCAGTGAAGCGGCAGGGTACTATGGCTACACCTTC.

This clone was picked up a small number of times. V usage is TRBV19 and J usage is TRBJ1-1, with TRBD1 identical over 7 bases. After removal of 5 bases from V and 4 bases from J, the junction contained 10 bases not matched to a gene. The CDR3 is 15 amino acids. Germline CDR1 LNHDA, CDR2 SQIVND (reference sequence). CDR3 loop: CASSQTGTWGTEAFF. CDR3 DNA: TGTGCCAGTAGTCAGACAGGGACATGGGGCACTGAAGCTTTCTTT.

A word on this clone: The sample has other DNA sequences that encode this CDR3 too. V usage is TRBV14 and J usage is TRBJ2-3; D call uncertain. The CDR3 runs to 13 residues. Germline V lookup: CDR1 SGHDN, CDR2 FVKESK. Trimming left V 3 bases short and J 1 base short, with 5 bases between. This CDR3 is CASSQGRTDTQYF. The CDR3 bases are TGTGCCAGCAGCCAGGGCCGCACAGATACGCAGTATTTT.

The chain couples TRBV10-3 to TRBJ1-3, with TRBD1 matching 8 bases. This CDR3 spans 15 amino acids. Germline CDR1 is ENHRY and CDR2 is SYGVKD. Trimming removed 2 bases from V and 7 bases from J; junction bases left unmatched: 7. The CDR3 DNA follows: TGTGCCATCAGTGAGGGTCAGGGGGCGCTGAACACCATATATTTT. Amino acid sequence: CAISEGQGALNTIYF.

This clone showed up just a few times. The chain carries TRBV11-1 and TRBJ2-6; unclear D gene. The V end lost 5 bases, the J end lost 0 bases, and 11 bases lay between the germline ends. Germline CDR1 is SGHAT and CDR2 is FQDESV (reference sequence). The CDR3 extends over 16 amino acids. The CDR3 DNA sequence: TGTGCCAGCAGCCGCGTGTCAGGCTCTGGGGCCAACGTCCTGACTTTC. Translated: CASSRVSGSGANVLTF.

The CDR3 spells CASSFHSTGSYEQYF. As DNA, the CDR3 is TGTGCCAGCAGTTTCCACTCGACAGGCTCCTACGAGCAGTACTTC. The V gene is TRBV28, the J gene TRBJ2-7; tentatively, D is TRBD1 (6 bases). The V end lost 3 bases, the J end lost 0 bases, and 12 bases lay between the germline ends. Germline values: CDR1 MDHEN, CDR2 SYDVKM. The CDR3 is 15 amino acids.

CDR3 sequence: CASRLGDSGIREQFF. As DNA, the CDR3 is TGTGCCAGCAGACTAGGCGATAGCGGGATACGGGAGCAGTTCTTC. The chain combines TRBV27 with TRBJ2-1, with TRBD2 identical over 8 bases. The CDR3 runs to 15 residues. With V trimmed by 6 bases and J by 10 bases, 14 bases remained unmatched. CDR1 is MNHEY and CDR2 is SMNVEV in the germline V gene (reference sequence).

As concerns this clone: Other DNA sequences in this sample translate to the same CDR3. The chain employs TRBV6-1 and TRBJ2-7; TRBD1 agrees at 8 bases. V was clipped by 3 bases and J by 1 base; unmatched bases: 5. The CDR3 is 15 amino acids. Looked up from germline, CDR1 is MNHNS and CDR2 is SASEGT. The CDR3, as DNA: TGTGCCAGCAGTGAGAGGACAGGGTCGTCCTACGAGCAGTACTTC. As protein: CASSERTGSSYEQYF.